A single sample is the source of the 5 T cell receptor beta chains below, sequenced in a study of blood T cell repertoires in COVID-19. Profiled with immunoSEQ multiplex PCR; TCRdb holds only in-frame clones, not every one. The sample lists 300,000 to 350,000 clones; around 88% were seen once. The sample was peripheral blood. All receptors come from a woman in her twenties or thirties with COVID-19, enrolled during active disease.

V usage is TRBV5-5 and J usage is TRBJ2-5, with D uncertain. Germline CDR1 reads SGHKS; CDR2 reads YYEKEE (reference sequence). The V gene lost 2 bases and the J gene lost 4 bases, with 6 bases spanning the gap. CDR3 size: 12 residues. The CDR3 region has the DNA TGTGCCAGCAGCTTAGTGGCAGAGACCCAGTACTTC. It yields the protein CASSLVAETQYF.

The rearrangement joins TRBV19 to TRBJ2-4; 10 nucleotides align to TRBD1. Germline V CDR1 and CDR2: LNHDA, SQIVND (reference sequence). After removal of 8 bases from V and 5 bases from J, the junction contained 6 bases not matched to a gene. The CDR3 contains 14 residues. The CDR3 DNA reads as TGTGCCAGTGGGACAGGGGTCCCGGAAAACATTCAGTACTTC. Translation gives CASGTGVPENIQYF.

This clone occurred once. The J gene is TRBJ2-5, the V gene TRBV12-3 or TRBV12-4; no reliable D call. The V gene lost 5 bases and the J gene lost 4 bases, with 5 bases spanning the gap. The CDR3 spans 11 residues. CDR3 sequence reads: CASSRRETQYF. The CDR3 coding sequence is TGTGCCAGCAGTAGGAGAGAGACCCAGTACTTC.

Comments on this clone: Other DNA sequences in the sample encode the same CDR3. The rearrangement links TRBV4-1 to TRBJ1-2; D is uncertain. Deletions cut 1 base from V and 3 bases from J, with 6 bases between. CDR1 is MGHRA and CDR2 is YSYEKL in the germline V gene. This CDR3 is built from 13 residues. The CDR3 sequence: CASSQGRDYGYTF. CDR3 in DNA: TGCGCCAGCAGCCAAGGACGGGACTATGGCTACACCTTC.

Only a few counts were recorded for this clone. This chain uses TRBV12-3 or TRBV12-4 with TRBJ2-7; tentative D call: TRBD1 (6 bases). Trimming left V 3 bases short and J 4 bases short, with 10 bases between. The CDR3 consists of 13 residues. CDR3 bases: TGTGCCAGCAGTTTGGACAGAACTTACGAGCAGTACTTC. It yields the protein CASSLDRTYEQYF.